One sample yielded the 22 T cell receptor beta chains listed below, sequenced in a study of CD8 T cells in Susac syndrome. Reverse transcription of roughly 0.5 to 1 ug RNA was performed with random hexamers. Each CDR3 protein is one row after TCRdb ran MiXCR on the immunoSEQ multiplex PCR reads. This sample has 300,000 or so distinct CDR3 sequences, with about 90% found just once. The sequenced sample was CD4+ T cells from PBMCs. The source of these receptors is a human donor with multiple sclerosis.

J is TRBJ1-1 and V is TRBV29-1, with 8 bases aligning to TRBD1. V was clipped by 4 bases and J by 1 base; unmatched bases: 2. The CDR3 is 13 residues long. Germline V gene lookup returns CDR1 SQVTM and CDR2 ANQGSEA. This chain's CDR3 is CSVATGGNTEAFF. CDR3 DNA sequence: TGCAGCGTTGCTACAGGGGGGAACACTGAAGCTTTCTTT. Based on the CDR3 plus reference TRBV29-1 and TRBJ1-1, the full variable domain is SAVISQKPSRDICQRGTSLTIQCQVDSQVTMMFWYRQQPGQSLTLIATANQGSEATYESGFVIDKFPISRPNLTFSTLTVSNMSPEDSSIYLCSVATGGNTEAFFGQGTRLTVV.

The V and J genes are TRBV18 and TRBJ1-1; D uncertain. The CDR3 is 14 amino acids. Germline-derived CDR1 and CDR2 are KGHSH and LQKENI. The V gene lost 6 bases and the J gene lost 5 bases, with 16 bases spanning the gap. Here the CDR3 DNA reads TGTGCCAGCTCGAGAGAGACCGCTATTACTGAAGCTTTCTTT. This gives the protein CASSRETAITEAFF.

The chain uses TRBV6-2 or TRBV6-3 and TRBJ2-3; D call uncertain. V shed 2 bases and J shed 6 bases, with 15 bases lying between them. CDR1 and CDR2 from the germline V gene are MNHEY and SVGEGT. The CDR3 extends over 15 amino acids. CDR3 DNA sequence: TGTGCCAGCAGTTACAGGTCGGCACAGTTTGATACGCAGTATTTT. It specifies CASSYRSAQFDTQYF.

The chain employs TRBV29-1 and TRBJ2-5, with TRBD1 matching 8 bases. Germline loops: CDR1 SQVTM, CDR2 ANQGSEA. Trimming cost V 5 bases and J 2 bases; bases outside gene matches: 7. The CDR3 contains 14 residues. CDR3: CSVYRDRTQETQYF. Written as DNA, the CDR3 is TGCAGCGTTTACCGGGACAGGACACAAGAGACCCAGTACTTC.

V is TRBV2 and J is TRBJ1-1; 7 nucleotides align to TRBD1. The CDR3 is 14 amino acids. Germline CDR1 reads SNHLY; CDR2 reads FYNNEI. V gave up 7 bases and J gave up 4 bases; unmatched junction bases: 9. CDR3 nucleotide sequence: TGTGCCAGCACCCCAAGGTGGGACAGCACTGAAGCTTTCTTT. Its protein is CASTPRWDSTEAFF. Combining the CDR3 with reference TRBV2 and TRBJ1-1 gives the whole variable domain EPEVTQTPSHQVTQMGQEVILRCVPISNHLYFYWYRQILGQKVEFLVSFYNNEISEKSEIFDDQFSVERPDGSNFTLKIRSTKLEDSAMYFCASTPRWDSTEAFFGQGTRLTVV.

The chain links TRBV18 to TRBJ2-5, with 9 bases lining up with TRBD2. The V and J ends lost 8 bases and 3 bases, in that order; junction bases with no gene match: 7. The length of the CDR3 is 14 residues. Looked up from germline, CDR1 is KGHSH and CDR2 is LQKENI. The CDR3 loop reads CASPLLAGKETQYF. In DNA form, the CDR3 reads TGTGCCAGCCCACTTCTAGCGGGAAAAGAGACCCAGTACTTC.

The chain recombines TRBV20-1 with TRBJ2-1; tentative D call: TRBD2 (6 bases). From germline, CDR1 is DFQATT and CDR2 SNEGSKA (reference sequence). The ends were cut back, 3 bases at V and 7 bases at J, with 13 bases in the middle. The CDR3 spans 13 residues. The DNA of the CDR3 is TGCAGTGCTAGTCTGGGGACTTCGAATGAGCAGTTCTTC. Protein: CSASLGTSNEQFF.

The chain is built from TRBV5-5 and TRBJ2-3; no clear D. Germline CDR1 is SGHKS and CDR2 is YYEKEE (reference sequence). The CDR3 loop spans 16 amino acids. Between the trimmed V and J ends, which lost 0 bases and 2 bases, there was a span of 13 bases. The CDR3 protein is CASSLAWTPLTDTQYF. Written as DNA, the CDR3 is TGTGCCAGCAGCTTGGCTTGGACCCCTCTCACAGATACGCAGTATTTT.

This clonotype was counted once. CDR3 sequence: CASREASNQPQHF. In DNA, the CDR3 is TGTGCCAGCAGAGAGGCCAGCAATCAGCCCCAGCATTTT. This chain links TRBV6-1 with TRBJ1-5, with unresolved D. The CDR3 contains 13 residues. Germline loops: CDR1 MNHNS, CDR2 SASEGT. Trimming took off 6 bases at V and 1 base at J, with 7 bases between the two ends.

The chain couples TRBV19 to TRBJ1-4; tentative D call: TRBD1 (6 bases). The CDR3 totals 14 residues. Per the germline V gene, CDR1 is LNHDA and CDR2 is SQIVND (reference sequence). V dropped 11 bases and J dropped 0 bases, with 13 bases sitting between them. Here the CDR3 reads CASKQGPTNEKLFF. In DNA, the CDR3 is TGTGCCTCCAAACAGGGACCAACTAATGAAAAACTGTTTTTT.

The V and J genes are TRBV5-6 and TRBJ2-7; D is uncertain. Germline lookup yields CDR1 SGHDT and CDR2 YYEEEE. V was shortened by 2 bases and J by 2 bases, with 14 bases between the two germline ends. CDR3 length: 15 residues. CDR3 sequence reads: CASSFQVDLPYEQYF. The CDR3 DNA reads TGTGCCAGCAGCTTCCAGGTTGATCTACCCTACGAGCAGTACTTC. Drawing the rest from reference TRBV5-6 and TRBJ2-7, the complete variable domain is DAGVTQSPTHLIKTRGQQVTLRCSPKSGHDTVSWYQQALGQGPQFIFQYYEEEERQRGNFPDRFSGHQFPNYSSELNVNALLLGDSALYLCASSFQVDLPYEQYFGPGTRLTVT.

The chain links TRBV19 to TRBJ1-1; D is undetermined. Trimming shortened V by 3 bases and J by 3 bases, and 11 bases separated the two germline ends. This CDR3 is 14 amino acids long. The germline gives CDR1 LNHDA, CDR2 SQIVND (reference sequence). CDR3 in DNA: TGTGCCAGTAGTATTCGGGCGTTACACACTGAAGCTTTCTTT. Encoded protein: CASSIRALHTEAFF.

This sequence joins TRBV5-1 and TRBJ2-7; 8 bases are shared with TRBD1. Germline V gene lookup returns CDR1 SGHRS and CDR2 YFSETQ. V dropped 6 bases and J dropped 3; count of bases not matched to a gene: 14. This CDR3 region has 16 residues. The CDR3 DNA is TGCGCCAGCAAACTTGGCCCGGACAGGGTAGACTACGAGCAGTACTTC. Its translation: CASKLGPDRVDYEQYF.

This clonotype was seen only a few times. CDR3 amino acids: CASSLGRRTDTQYF. The CDR3 DNA is TGTGCCAGCAGTTTAGGACGGAGAACAGATACGCAGTATTTT. V and J are TRBV12-3 or TRBV12-4 and TRBJ2-3, with D uncertain. CDR3 length: 14 amino acids. V was clipped by 1 base and J by 3 bases, with 8 bases between them.

V and J are TRBV6-2 or TRBV6-3 and TRBJ1-1, with D unresolved. The germline V gene encodes CDR1 MNHEY and CDR2 SVGEGT. Deletions cut 8 bases from V and 5 bases from J, with 15 bases between. The CDR3 runs to 13 residues. The CDR3, as DNA: TGTGCCAGCGGGAACCTGAGGTGGACTGAAGCTTTCTTT. Protein: CASGNLRWTEAFF.

The V and J genes are TRBV7-2 and TRBJ2-1; D possibly corresponds to TRBD2 (5 bases). The CDR3 runs 12 residues. V was trimmed by 7 bases and J by 15 bases, leaving 19 bases between them. Germline V CDR1 and CDR2: SGHTA, FQGNSA. Here the CDR3 DNA reads TGTGCCAGCAACCGAGCGAACGGGGTTACGTTCTTC. Translation: CASNRANGVTFF.

The rearrangement joins TRBV7-2 to TRBJ1-5; 7 bases fit TRBD1. The CDR3 has 15 amino acids. The V gene's germline CDR1 is SGHTA and CDR2 FQGNSA. J gave up 2 bases and V 5 bases, and 6 bases lay outside the gene matches. The CDR3 loop is CASSVTGEGNQPQHF. As DNA, the CDR3 is TGTGCCAGCAGCGTTACAGGGGAGGGCAATCAGCCCCAGCATTTT.

The chain carries TRBV5-1 and TRBJ2-7; TRBD1 aligns across 9 bases. This CDR3 has 14 amino acids. J was trimmed by 3 bases and V by 4 bases; bases with no gene match: 5. Germline CDR1 reads SGHRS; CDR2 reads YFSETQ. The CDR3 reads CASSTGQGGYEQYF. DNA for the CDR3: TGCGCCAGCAGCACGGGACAGGGTGGCTACGAGCAGTACTTC. Full variable domain (outside the CDR3, taken from reference TRBV5-1 and TRBJ2-7): KAGVTQTPRYLIKTRGQQVTLSCSPISGHRSVSWYQQTPGQGLQFLFEYFSETQRNKGNFPGRFSGRQFSNSRSEMNVSTLELGDSALYLCASSTGQGGYEQYFGPGTRLTVT.

The chain employs TRBV12-3 or TRBV12-4 and TRBJ2-5, with D possibly matching TRBD2 (7 bases). CDR3 size: 13 residues. Trimming left V 3 bases short and J 7 bases short, with 12 bases between. Here the CDR3 DNA reads TGTGCCAGCAGTTTGAGGGAGGGGGGGACCCAGTACTTC. It translates to CASSLREGGTQYF.

This chain joins TRBV10-3 and TRBJ1-5; TRBD1 agrees at 7 bases. Germline-derived CDR1 and CDR2 are ENHRY and SYGVKD. This CDR3 has 15 amino acids. Trimming cost V 3 bases and J 5 bases; bases outside gene matches: 7. CDR3: CAISDAGTEDQPQHF. Here the CDR3 DNA reads TGTGCCATCAGTGATGCCGGGACAGAGGATCAGCCCCAGCATTTT.

The chain employs TRBV20-1 and TRBJ2-3; 12 bases are shared with TRBD2. Germline V lookup: CDR1 DFQATT, CDR2 SNEGSKA (reference sequence). The J segment lost 4 bases and the V segment lost 4 bases, leaving 9 bases of the junction unmatched. The CDR3 contains 16 residues. CDR3 sequence reads: CSAIHASGGASDTQYF. In DNA, the CDR3 is TGCAGTGCTATACACGCTAGCGGGGGGGCCTCAGATACGCAGTATTTT.

The rearrangement uses TRBV2 and TRBJ1-6, with TRBD1 as a possible D gene (5 bases). CDR3 size: 14 residues. Trimming removed 8 bases from V and 8 bases from J, with 16 bases in between. The germline gives CDR1 SNHLY, CDR2 FYNNEI. The CDR3 region is CASYGVRGDSPLHF. CDR3 bases: TGTGCCAGCTACGGAGTCAGAGGGGATTCACCCCTCCACTTT.